Shown below are 2 T cell receptor beta chains from a single sample sequenced in a study of T cells in tuberculosis. Described time point: new active TB diagnosis, blood taken before or within 7 days of starting treatment. Assay: immunoSEQ multiplex PCR; the TCRdb copy retains only in-frame clones and omits some. The sample yields tens of thousands of clones, 70% to 85% seen once. The input for sequencing was PBMCs, taken at tuberculosis diagnosis. Receptors were obtained from an adult with tuberculosis.

This clone was recorded only once. J is TRBJ2-3 and V is TRBV11-2; D is perhaps TRBD1 (5 bases). The CDR3 runs to 15 residues. With 5 bases removed from V and 2 bases from J, the gap between germline ends came to 14 bases. The germline gives CDR1 SGHAT, CDR2 FQNNGV. CDR3 in amino acids: CASSPQGMATDTQYF. CDR3 DNA sequence: TGTGCCAGCAGCCCTCAGGGTATGGCCACAGATACGCAGTATTTT.

The chain is built from TRBV5-1 and TRBJ2-3; no clear D gene. The CDR3 length is 16 residues. Trimming removed 7 bases at V and 4 bases at J, with 22 bases between. The germline gives CDR1 SGHRS, CDR2 YFSETQ. The chain's CDR3 is CASSRNPIQSADTQYF. As DNA, the CDR3 is TGCGCCAGCTCCCGGAACCCCATTCAAAGCGCAGATACGCAGTATTTT.